Presented here are 21 T cell receptor beta chains from one specimen sequenced in a study of blood T cell repertoires in COVID-19. TCRdb keeps only in-frame clones here, not all; method: immunoSEQ multiplex PCR. Among roughly 190,000 clones listed, roughly four fifths were seen once. The sequenced material came from peripheral blood. The receptors were gathered from a human donor with acute or convalescent COVID-19. The donor label of this sample is uncertain.

The chain carries TRBV28 and TRBJ2-2; 9 bases agree with TRBD2. The length of the CDR3 is 18 residues. The V gene's germline CDR1 is MDHEN and CDR2 SYDVKM. Trimming at V came to 5 bases and at J to 5 bases, leaving 15 bases not matched to a gene. DNA of the CDR3: TGTGCCAGCAGTCCACTCAAAAGGGCGGGAGGGGTTACCGGGGAGCTGTTTTTT. Encoded protein: CASSPLKRAGGVTGELFF.

The chain combines TRBV29-1 with TRBJ2-1; 7 nucleotides align to TRBD1. Germline V gene sequence: CDR1 SQVTM, CDR2 ANQGSEA. The ends lost 2 bases at V and 9 bases at J; junction bases unmatched: 7. This CDR3 contains 13 residues. This CDR3 is CSVEFLQGSEQFF. Here the CDR3 DNA reads TGCAGCGTTGAATTTCTACAGGGGAGTGAGCAGTTCTTC.

This chain uses TRBV19 with TRBJ2-1, with D maybe TRBD2 (5 bases). Germline CDR1 is LNHDA and CDR2 is SQIVND (reference sequence). V gave up 3 bases and J gave up 3 bases, with 12 bases separating them. The CDR3 covers 15 residues. The CDR3 region is CASSIAGKNYNEQFF. DNA of the CDR3: TGTGCCAGTAGTATTGCCGGGAAGAACTACAATGAGCAGTTCTTC.

J is TRBJ1-3 and V is TRBV21-1; the table's D call, TRBD1, has no DNA check behind it. TRBV21-1 is an annotated pseudogene. The length of the CDR3 is 16 residues. CDR3 protein: CASSETAILTGNTIYF. The CDR3 DNA is TGTGCCAGCAGCGAAACAGCAATTCTTACTGGAAACACCATATATTTT.

This clone was counted a single time. The gene calls are TRBV6-1 and TRBJ2-2, with D perhaps TRBD2 (5 bases). The CDR3 spans 17 residues. The germline V and J ends were trimmed by 1 base and 0 bases, with 12 bases remaining between them. Germline V lookup: CDR1 MNHNS, CDR2 SASEGT. The CDR3 DNA follows: TGTGCCAGCAGTGAAGGGAGGCAGCACGCGAACACCGGGGAGCTGTTTTTT. Its protein is CASSEGRQHANTGELFF.

This chain connects TRBV7-9 to TRBJ2-2; weak D call: TRBD2 (6 bases). CDR1 is SEHNR and CDR2 is FQNEAQ in the germline V gene (reference sequence). This CDR3 region has 14 residues. Trimming cost V 5 bases and J 5 bases, with 12 bases left between them. As DNA, the CDR3 is TGTGCCAGCAGCCCGTCCGGAGGGACCGGGGAGCTGTTTTTT. Translation: CASSPSGGTGELFF.

The table lists this clone with a count of one. The rearrangement joins TRBV3-1 (or the pseudogene TRBV3-2) to TRBJ2-7; TRBD2 aligns across 7 bases. Per germline, CDR1 LGHDT and CDR2 YNNKEL (reference sequence). The CDR3 covers 17 residues. V shed 3 bases and J 0 bases; nucleotides not matched to a gene: 11. CDR3 region: CASSQMGGLADSYEQYF. The CDR3 nucleotides are TGTGCCAGCAGCCAGATGGGAGGGCTAGCGGACTCCTACGAGCAGTACTTC.

The V call is TRBV29-1, the J call TRBJ1-1; a weak D match, TRBD1 (5 bases). CDR3 length: 14 residues. Germline V gene data show CDR1 as SQVTM and CDR2 as ANQGSEA. V was shortened by 7 bases and J by 5 bases, with 20 bases between the two germline ends. The CDR3 loop reads CSATPQAQGTEAFF. DNA of the CDR3: TGCAGCGCCACCCCACAGGCCCAAGGAACTGAAGCTTTCTTT.

This clone was observed a few times. This chain links TRBV3-1 (or the pseudogene TRBV3-2) with TRBJ1-2, with D possibly being TRBD1 (5 bases). In germline, CDR1 is LGHDT, CDR2 YNNKEL (reference sequence). The ends were cut back, 4 bases at V and 8 bases at J, with 23 bases in the middle. CDR3 length equals 16 residues. CDR3 coding DNA: TGTGCCAGCAGCCGTTCGGAGGGGACTTCCTATGGCGGCTACACCTTC. This translates into CASSRSEGTSYGGYTF.

About this clone itself: This CDR3 is also generated by other DNA sequences in the sample. The V and J genes are TRBV18 and TRBJ2-5; D gene uncertain. The germline gives CDR1 KGHSH, CDR2 LQKENI. V was shortened by 6 bases and J by 1 base, with 3 bases between the two germline ends. The CDR3 consists of 11 residues. The CDR3 nucleotides are TGTGCCAGCTCCTCCCAAGAGACCCAGTACTTC. This translates into CASSSQETQYF.

The V and J genes are TRBV5-1 and TRBJ2-1; 13 positions agree with TRBD2. The length of the CDR3 is 16 residues. The germline CDR1 and CDR2 sequences are SGHRS and YFSETQ. Trimming at V came to 1 base and at J to 6 bases, leaving 4 bases not matched to a gene. In DNA, the CDR3 is TGCGCCAGCAGCTTGACTAGCGGGGGGGCCATCAATGAGCAGTTCTTC. The encoded protein is CASSLTSGGAINEQFF.

The V call is TRBV9, the J call TRBJ2-1; 10 bases align to TRBD2. Trimming at V came to 4 bases and at J to 4 bases, leaving 2 bases not matched to a gene. The CDR3 is 14 residues long. The germline CDR1 and CDR2 sequences are SGDLS and YYNGEE. DNA for the CDR3: TGTGCCAGCAGCTTAGCGGGGGGATACAATGAGCAGTTCTTC. This translates into CASSLAGGYNEQFF. Variable domain in full (rest from reference TRBV9 and TRBJ2-1): DSGVTQTPKHLITATGQRVTLRCSPRSGDLSVYWYQQSLDQGLQFLIQYYNGEERAKGNILERFSAQQFPDLHSELNLSSLELGDSALYFCASSLAGGYNEQFFGPGTRLTVL.

The gene calls are TRBV3-1 (or the pseudogene TRBV3-2) and TRBJ2-7, with 13 bases lining up with TRBD2. The CDR3 loop spans 14 amino acids. CDR1 LGHDT and CDR2 YNNKEL come from the germline V gene (reference sequence). J was trimmed by 9 bases and V by 3 bases; bases with no gene match: 5. The CDR3 protein is CASSQTSGRSVQYF. For the CDR3, the DNA is TGTGCCAGCAGCCAGACTAGCGGGAGGAGTGTGCAGTACTTC.

The chain has TRBV10-1 and TRBJ2-3; possibly TRBD1 for D (7 bases). This CDR3 region has 16 residues. V was shortened by 6 bases and J by 5 bases, with 21 bases between the two germline ends. Germline values: CDR1 WNHNN, CDR2 SYGVQD (reference sequence). The CDR3 reads CASSLGGGPLGDTQYF. In nucleotides, the CDR3 is TGCGCCAGCAGCCTCGGAGGGGGCCCTCTGGGAGATACGCAGTATTTT.

This rearrangement joins TRBV5-1 to TRBJ2-1, with a weak D call TRBD1 (5 bases). Germline assignment: CDR1 SGHRS and CDR2 YFSETQ. The V end was cut by 4 bases, the J end by 9 bases, with 11 bases between. This CDR3 is built from 12 residues. The DNA for the CDR3 is TGCGCCAGCAGCGCTCAGGGTGGTGAGCAGTTCTTC. Protein product: CASSAQGGEQFF. The full variable domain, its missing parts supplied by reference TRBV5-1 and TRBJ2-1, is KAGVTQTPRYLIKTRGQQVTLSCSPISGHRSVSWYQQTPGQGLQFLFEYFSETQRNKGNFPGRFSGRQFSNSRSEMNVSTLELGDSALYLCASSAQGGEQFFGPGTRLTVL.

V and J are TRBV4-2 and TRBJ1-6; 8 bases fit TRBD1. The length of the CDR3 is 15 residues. Looked up from germline, CDR1 is LGHNA and CDR2 is YNFKEQ. V was clipped by 1 base and J by 5 bases; unmatched bases: 1. The CDR3 loop is CASSQGTGNNSPLHF. In nucleotides, the CDR3 is TGTGCCAGCAGCCAAGGGACAGGGAATAATTCACCCCTCCACTTT.

This clone was seen a handful of times. V usage is TRBV7-9 and J usage is TRBJ2-3; tentatively, D is TRBD2 (6 bases). The ends were cut back, 4 bases at V and 3 bases at J, with 14 bases in the middle. Germline loops: CDR1 SEHNR, CDR2 FQNEAQ (reference sequence). This CDR3 region has 15 residues. The CDR3 sequence is CASSSVAAGTDTQYF. CDR3 nucleotides: TGTGCCAGCAGCTCCGTAGCGGCCGGGACAGATACGCAGTATTTT. The full variable domain, completed using reference TRBV7-9 and TRBJ2-3, is DTGVSQNPRHKITKRGQNVTFRCDPISEHNRLYWYRQTLGQGPEFLTYFQNEAQLEKSRLLSDRFSAERPKGSFSTLEIQRTEQGDSAMYLCASSSVAAGTDTQYFGPGTRLTVL.

The chain employs TRBV11-3 and TRBJ2-1; no clear D. The CDR3 has 15 amino acids. Germline loops: CDR1 SGHNT, CDR2 YENEEA. Trimming stripped 1 base from V and 0 bases from J, with 7 bases between. The CDR3 DNA reads TGTGCCAGCAGCTTAGGCTATAGCTCCTACAATGAGCAGTTCTTC. Its translation: CASSLGYSSYNEQFF.

The rearrangement uses TRBV6-2 or TRBV6-3 and TRBJ2-5; 12 bases map to TRBD2. The V gene's germline CDR1 is MNHEY and CDR2 SVGEGT. The CDR3 covers 15 residues. With 5 bases clipped from V and 4 bases from J, the junction kept 5 bases outside the gene matches. CDR3 in amino acids: CASSKRTSGAETQYF. The CDR3 nucleotides are TGTGCCAGCAGTAAGAGGACTAGCGGGGCAGAGACCCAGTACTTC.

J is TRBJ2-7 and V is TRBV7-8; TRBD1 agrees at 9 bases. Germline values: CDR1 SGHVS, CDR2 FQNEAQ. The V and J ends lost 5 bases and 2 bases, in that order; junction bases with no gene match: 7. This CDR3 has 15 residues. CDR3 nucleotide sequence: TGTGCCAGCAGCCCCCGGGACAGGGCAACCTACGAGCAGTACTTC. This encodes CASSPRDRATYEQYF.

The J gene is TRBJ2-3, the V gene TRBV9; TRBD1 might be the D (6 bases). V was trimmed by 2 bases and J by 5 bases, leaving 15 bases between them. The CDR3 is made up of 15 amino acids. The V gene's germline CDR1 is SGDLS and CDR2 YYNGEE. CDR3 protein: CASSVGTKKGDTQYF. CDR3 bases: TGTGCCAGCAGCGTCGGGACAAAGAAAGGAGATACGCAGTATTTT.